These T cell receptor beta chains were read from a single sample in a study of cytomegalovirus exposure and HLA in healthy donors. The protocol was immunoSEQ multiplex PCR, while the TCRdb copy is restricted to in-frame clones and leaves out a portion. The sample lists roughly 180,000 clones, roughly 86% occurring once. Sequenced sample: PBMCs. These receptors originate from a man aged 25-40 years in good health and CMV-seropositive. Each CDR3 is given with its conserved first and last residue. The order of the fields is clone size, J gene, D gene, V gene, CDR3 DNA, CDR3 protein. D genes are given only for firm matches. Clone size appears in some rows only: once, few, many, or a class for an expanded clone.

clone_size: .; j_call: TRBJ2-7; d_call: TRBD1; v_call: TRBV11-2; cdr3_nt: TGTGCCAGCAGCTTGAGAGAGACAGGGGTCGAGCAGTACTTC; cdr3_aa: CASSLRETGVEQYF
clone_size: .; j_call: TRBJ2-1; d_call: .; v_call: TRBV27; cdr3_nt: TGTGCCAGCAGGCTTGACAGGTCAACCTACAATGAGCAGTTCTTC; cdr3_aa: CASRLDRSTYNEQFF
clone_size: .; j_call: TRBJ1-5; d_call: TRBD1; v_call: TRBV10-3; cdr3_nt: TGTGCCATCAGTGAGTCGGCGGGACAGCGTTATAGCAATCAGCCCCAGCATTTT; cdr3_aa: CAISESAGQRYSNQPQHF
clone_size: .; j_call: TRBJ2-1; d_call: .; v_call: TRBV5-1; cdr3_nt: TGCGCCAGCAGCTTGGCGGGCAGGGAAACATATGAGCAGTTCTTC; cdr3_aa: CASSLAGRETYEQFF
clone_size: .; j_call: TRBJ1-5; d_call: .; v_call: TRBV7-2; cdr3_nt: TGTGCCAGCAGCTTAGGGGCAGTAAAGAATCAGCCCCAGCATTTT; cdr3_aa: CASSLGAVKNQPQHF
clone_size: .; j_call: TRBJ1-5; d_call: TRBD1; v_call: TRBV19; cdr3_nt: TGTGCCAGTAGTATAAGGGGACAGGGAAGGCAGCCCCAGCATTTT; cdr3_aa: CASSIRGQGRQPQHF
clone_size: .; j_call: TRBJ2-5; d_call: .; v_call: TRBV28; cdr3_nt: TGTGCCAGCCGCCGGGCTAGGGGGGCAGAGACCCAGTACTTC; cdr3_aa: CASRRARGAETQYF
clone_size: .; j_call: TRBJ2-5; d_call: .; v_call: TRBV5-1; cdr3_nt: TGCGCCAGCAGTCCCGGGGGGCTGGGGGAGACCCAGTACTTC; cdr3_aa: CASSPGGLGETQYF
clone_size: many; j_call: TRBJ1-6; d_call: .; v_call: TRBV4-3; cdr3_nt: TGCGCCAGCAGCCAAGATGAAGGCAGGGATTCACCCCTCCACTTT; cdr3_aa: CASSQDEGRDSPLHF
clone_size: .; j_call: TRBJ1-4; d_call: TRBD1; v_call: TRBV19; cdr3_nt: TGTGCCAGTAGTATACCCGGACAGGGGGCTTATGAAAAACTGTTTTTT; cdr3_aa: CASSIPGQGAYEKLFF
clone_size: .; j_call: TRBJ1-3; d_call: TRBD1; v_call: TRBV29-1; cdr3_nt: TGCAGCGCCCTAGACAGGGACCCTGGAAACACCATATATTTT; cdr3_aa: CSALDRDPGNTIYF
clone_size: .; j_call: TRBJ1-1; d_call: .; v_call: TRBV4-3; cdr3_nt: TGCGCCAGCAGCCAAGATCCAGCGGACACTGAAGCTTTCTTT; cdr3_aa: CASSQDPADTEAFF
clone_size: .; j_call: TRBJ1-1; d_call: .; v_call: TRBV5-1; cdr3_nt: TGCGCCAGCAGCGCACTGGGGGGGAACACTGAAGCTTTCTTT; cdr3_aa: CASSALGGNTEAFF
clone_size: .; j_call: TRBJ1-2; d_call: .; v_call: TRBV28; cdr3_nt: TGTGCCAGCAGGGGAAGCGTCTATGGCTACACCTTC; cdr3_aa: CASRGSVYGYTF
clone_size: .; j_call: TRBJ2-1; d_call: TRBD1; v_call: TRBV29-1; cdr3_nt: TGCAGCGGGAGACAGGGTGTCGGTGAGCAGTTCTTC; cdr3_aa: CSGRQGVGEQFF
clone_size: .; j_call: TRBJ1-5; d_call: .; v_call: TRBV4-3; cdr3_nt: TGCGCCAGCAGCCGAACCCAAAATCAGCCCCAGCATTTT; cdr3_aa: CASSRTQNQPQHF
clone_size: .; j_call: TRBJ1-5; d_call: TRBD1; v_call: TRBV6-1; cdr3_nt: TGTGCCAGCAGTGGGGGGACAGATAGCAATCAGCCCCAGCATTTT; cdr3_aa: CASSGGTDSNQPQHF
clone_size: .; j_call: TRBJ2-5; d_call: .; v_call: TRBV28; cdr3_nt: TGTGCCAGCAGCTATTCCACTTATGATTACCAAGAGACCCAGTACTTC; cdr3_aa: CASSYSTYDYQETQYF
clone_size: .; j_call: TRBJ2-2; d_call: .; v_call: TRBV7-7; cdr3_nt: TGTGCTAGCAACCCGACAGGATACACCGGGGAGCTGTTTTTT; cdr3_aa: CASNPTGYTGELFF
clone_size: few; j_call: TRBJ1-6; d_call: TRBD1; v_call: TRBV6-5; cdr3_nt: TGTGCCAGCAGTTACCGGGACAGAATGATTAATTCACCCCTCCACTTT; cdr3_aa: CASSYRDRMINSPLHF
clone_size: once; j_call: TRBJ2-3; d_call: .; v_call: TRBV9; cdr3_nt: TGTGCCAGCAGCCATAACAGGGATTGGACTAGCACAGATACGCAGTATTTT; cdr3_aa: CASSHNRDWTSTDTQYF
clone_size: .; j_call: TRBJ2-7; d_call: .; v_call: TRBV9; cdr3_nt: TGTGCCAGCAGCGTAGGAGGGGCAGGCGGATACGAGCAGTACTTC; cdr3_aa: CASSVGGAGGYEQYF
clone_size: few; j_call: TRBJ1-1; d_call: TRBD1; v_call: TRBV5-6; cdr3_nt: TGTGCCAGCAGCTGGGGAGTGACAGGGGGCACTGAAGCTTTCTTT; cdr3_aa: CASSWGVTGGTEAFF
clone_size: once; j_call: TRBJ2-2; d_call: .; v_call: TRBV2; cdr3_nt: TGTGCCAGCAACAGGGGACTAAACACCGGGGAGCTGTTTTTT; cdr3_aa: CASNRGLNTGELFF
clone_size: .; j_call: TRBJ2-7; d_call: .; v_call: TRBV7-8; cdr3_nt: TGTGCCAGCAGCCCCCGCCGGGGACTTGCCTACGAGCAGTACTTC; cdr3_aa: CASSPRRGLAYEQYF
clone_size: once; j_call: TRBJ2-7; d_call: TRBD1; v_call: TRBV5-1; cdr3_nt: TGCGCCAGCAGCAACCGGACAGGGGTTATCTACGAGCAGTACTTC; cdr3_aa: CASSNRTGVIYEQYF
clone_size: .; j_call: TRBJ2-1; d_call: .; v_call: TRBV28; cdr3_nt: TGTGCCAGCAGTGACAGCTCCTACAATGAGCAGTTCTTC; cdr3_aa: CASSDSSYNEQFF
clone_size: .; j_call: TRBJ1-5; d_call: TRBD1; v_call: TRBV4-2; cdr3_nt: TGTGCCAGCAGCCAGGGACCGGGACAGGAATTCCTTCAGCCCCAGCATTTT; cdr3_aa: CASSQGPGQEFLQPQHF
clone_size: .; j_call: TRBJ2-1; d_call: .; v_call: TRBV15; cdr3_nt: TGTGCCACCAGCAGCCAGAGGTCCTACAATGAGCAGTTCTTC; cdr3_aa: CATSSQRSYNEQFF
clone_size: .; j_call: TRBJ2-1; d_call: TRBD2; v_call: TRBV2; cdr3_nt: TGTGCCAGCAGGGGACTAGCGAGGCTTTTTTACAATGAGCAGTTCTTC; cdr3_aa: CASRGLARLFYNEQFF
clone_size: .; j_call: TRBJ2-1; d_call: TRBD2; v_call: TRBV5-1; cdr3_nt: TGCGCCAGCAGCTGGACTAGCGGGGGGCCTAATGAGCAGTTCTTC; cdr3_aa: CASSWTSGGPNEQFF
clone_size: .; j_call: TRBJ2-7; d_call: .; v_call: TRBV6-5; cdr3_nt: TGTGCCAGCACAGTCCGAAGGGGACGCGACGAGCAGTACTTC; cdr3_aa: CASTVRRGRDEQYF
clone_size: .; j_call: TRBJ2-7; d_call: .; v_call: TRBV11-2; cdr3_nt: TGTGCCAGCAGCTTAGGGGCGGTTAGCTCCTACGAGCAGTACTTC; cdr3_aa: CASSLGAVSSYEQYF
clone_size: .; j_call: TRBJ2-2; d_call: TRBD1; v_call: TRBV19; cdr3_nt: TGTGCCAGTAGTATGGGACAGGGGAGCGGGGAGCTGTTTTTT; cdr3_aa: CASSMGQGSGELFF
clone_size: .; j_call: TRBJ2-4; d_call: TRBD2; v_call: TRBV11-2; cdr3_nt: TGTGCCAGCAGCTTAGGGAATCTAGCGGGAGGGCCGGGAAACATTCAGTACTTC; cdr3_aa: CASSLGNLAGGPGNIQYF
clone_size: .; j_call: TRBJ2-5; d_call: TRBD2; v_call: TRBV7-3; cdr3_nt: TGTGCCAGCAGCTTAATAATCGGTGGCGGGAGGGCAAGTCATAGAAGCTCCCAAGAGACCCAGTACTTC; cdr3_aa: CASSLIIGGGRASHRSSQETQYF
clone_size: .; j_call: TRBJ2-7; d_call: .; v_call: TRBV11-2; cdr3_nt: TGTGCCAGCAGATCTCTTAAACTACAGGGTTACGAGCAGTACTTC; cdr3_aa: CASRSLKLQGYEQYF
clone_size: few; j_call: TRBJ1-2; d_call: .; v_call: TRBV11-3; cdr3_nt: TGTGCCAGCACCCAGGGGTCAGCTAACTATGGCTACACCTTC; cdr3_aa: CASTQGSANYGYTF
clone_size: .; j_call: TRBJ2-7; d_call: TRBD1; v_call: TRBV2; cdr3_nt: TGTGCCACATACCGGGACAGGGGTTACGAGCAGTACTTC; cdr3_aa: CATYRDRGYEQYF
clone_size: .; j_call: TRBJ1-2; d_call: .; v_call: TRBV30; cdr3_nt: TGTGCCTGGAGAATTCGGTTTTATGGCTACACCTTC; cdr3_aa: CAWRIRFYGYTF
clone_size: .; j_call: TRBJ2-1; d_call: TRBD2; v_call: TRBV29-1; cdr3_nt: TGCAGCGTGGAGGGCACTAGCGGGGGGTACAATGAGCAGTTCTTC; cdr3_aa: CSVEGTSGGYNEQFF
clone_size: .; j_call: TRBJ2-5; d_call: TRBD2; v_call: TRBV7-2; cdr3_nt: TGTGCCAGCAGCTTAGCCCAGCGGGGGGGCCTAGAGACCCAGTACTTC; cdr3_aa: CASSLAQRGGLETQYF
clone_size: .; j_call: TRBJ2-7; d_call: TRBD1; v_call: TRBV7-9; cdr3_nt: TGTGCCAGCAGCTTCAGGGTAGTCAGACAGGGGTCCAATTACGAGCAGTACTTC; cdr3_aa: CASSFRVVRQGSNYEQYF
clone_size: .; j_call: TRBJ2-7; d_call: TRBD1; v_call: TRBV27; cdr3_nt: TGTGCCAGCAGTCTAGTAGCCGGGACAGGGGGATACGAGCAGTACTTC; cdr3_aa: CASSLVAGTGGYEQYF